The rows below give T cell receptor beta chains drawn from one sample of a study of neurological immune-mediated disorders. TCRdb re-analysed the 5' RACE reads in MiXCR, keeping a single row per CDR3 protein. The sample has about 45,000 distinct CDR3 sequences, approximately 15% seen once. The sample taken for sequencing was PBMCs. Receptor source: a man aged 30 to 39 in good health. The CDR3 runs from the conserved cysteine through the conserved F or W. The order of the fields is D gene, V gene, clone size, J gene, CDR3 protein, CDR3 DNA. A D gene is named only where the DNA matches it firmly. Rows may omit the clone size; those that give it use once, few, many or a size class.

D: NA
V: TRBV12-2
size: NA
J: TRBJ1-1
CDR3: CASRAGQGNTEAFF
DNA: TGTGCAAGTCGCGCGGGACAGGGGAACACTGAAGCTTTCTTT

D: NA
V: TRBV5-1
size: many
J: TRBJ2-7
CDR3: CASSLFKDSYEQYF
DNA: TGCGCCAGCAGCTTGTTTAAGGATTCCTACGAGCAGTACTTC

D: NA
V: TRBV5-1
size: many
J: TRBJ2-5
CDR3: CASSLGGVTETQYF
DNA: TGCGCCAGCAGCCTGGGGGGAGTAACGGAGACCCAGTACTTC

D: TRBD1
V: TRBV4-2
size: medium-sized
J: TRBJ1-6
CDR3: CASSQDPGTGGSPLHF
DNA: TGTGCCAGCAGCCAAGATCCCGGGACAGGGGGTTCACCCCTCCACTTT

D: NA
V: TRBV5-1
size: medium-sized
J: TRBJ1-5
CDR3: CASSVTGIGPQHF
DNA: TGCGCCAGCAGCGTCACAGGAATAGGGCCCCAGCATTTT

D: NA
V: TRBV10-3
size: few
J: TRBJ2-5
CDR3: CAISDLALSYQETQYF
DNA: TGTGCCATCAGTGACCTAGCGCTCTCGTACCAAGAGACCCAGTACTTC

D: TRBD1
V: TRBV5-5
size: many
J: TRBJ1-2
CDR3: CASSPDRGRFGDYGYTF
DNA: TGTGCCAGCAGCCCCGACAGGGGGCGGTTTGGAGACTATGGCTACACCTTC

D: TRBD1
V: TRBV30
size: NA
J: TRBJ1-5
CDR3: CAWGQGDGQPQHF
DNA: TGTGCCTGGGGACAGGGGGATGGGCAGCCCCAGCATTTT

D: NA
V: TRBV29-1
size: many
J: TRBJ2-7
CDR3: CSVVPGLGTWEQYF
DNA: TGCAGCGTTGTTCCGGGACTGGGGACTTGGGAGCAGTACTTC

D: TRBD2
V: TRBV9
size: many
J: TRBJ2-7
CDR3: CASSAGLAGTYEQYF
DNA: TGTGCCAGCAGCGCAGGACTAGCGGGTACCTACGAGCAGTACTTC

D: TRBD2
V: TRBV6-5
size: NA
J: TRBJ2-1
CDR3: CASSYRGTAGGQNNEQFF
DNA: TGTGCCAGCAGTTACCGGGGGACAGCGGGAGGGCAAAACAATGAGCAGTTCTTC

D: TRBD1
V: TRBV5-6
size: few
J: TRBJ2-7
CDR3: CASSPRTGRTYEQYF
DNA: TGTGCCAGCAGCCCCCGGACAGGGCGGACCTACGAGCAGTACTTC

D: NA
V: TRBV5-1
size: many
J: TRBJ2-2
CDR3: CASSLTQGGTGELFF
DNA: TGCGCCAGCAGCTTGACCCAGGGCGGCACCGGGGAGCTGTTTTTT

D: NA
V: TRBV15
size: many
J: TRBJ2-7
CDR3: CATSRDLVQSYEQYF
DNA: TGTGCCACCAGCAGAGATTTGGTACAGTCCTACGAGCAGTACTTC

D: NA
V: TRBV11-3
size: NA
J: TRBJ2-3
CDR3: CASSAGHSTDTQYF
DNA: TGTGCCAGCAGCGCAGGGCATAGCACAGATACGCAGTATTTT

D: TRBD2
V: TRBV20-1
size: many
J: TRBJ2-3
CDR3: CSVPGLGTDTQYF
DNA: TGCAGTGTCCCGGGACTAGGCACAGATACGCAGTATTTT

D: NA
V: TRBV20-1
size: many
J: TRBJ2-5
CDR3: CSARDRSGTQYF
DNA: TGCAGTGCTAGAGACAGGTCCGGGACCCAGTACTTC

D: TRBD2
V: TRBV7-7
size: many
J: TRBJ2-3
CDR3: CASAELAGVGDTQYF
DNA: TGTGCCAGTGCTGAACTAGCGGGAGTGGGGGATACGCAGTATTTT

D: NA
V: TRBV5-1
size: many
J: TRBJ1-1
CDR3: CASSLDRVNTEAFF
DNA: TGCGCCAGCAGCTTGGACAGGGTGAACACTGAAGCTTTCTTT

D: NA
V: TRBV12-3/TRBV12-4
size: once
J: TRBJ2-7
CDR3: CASSRSGTHEQYF
DNA: TGTGCCAGCAGTCGATCAGGGACCCACGAGCAGTACTTC

D: NA
V: TRBV21-1
size: many
J: TRBJ2-4
CDR3: CASSKRRRGDIQYF
DNA: TGTGCCAGCAGCAAAAGGAGGAGAGGAGACATTCAGTACTTC

D: TRBD1
V: TRBV6-6
size: NA
J: TRBJ2-7
CDR3: CASSFPGQGANEKYF
DNA: TGTGCCAGCAGTTTTCCGGGACAGGGGGCCAACGAGAAGTACTTC

D: TRBD2
V: TRBV5-1
size: many
J: TRBJ2-5
CDR3: CASSLAREGTSGRTETQYF
DNA: TGCGCCAGCAGCTTGGCCAGGGAAGGGACTAGCGGGAGGACAGAGACCCAGTACTTC

D: NA
V: TRBV7-2
size: many
J: TRBJ2-7
CDR3: CASSLGGTRPYYEQYF
DNA: TGTGCCAGCAGCTTAGGTGGCACTAGGCCTTATTACGAGCAGTACTTC

D: NA
V: TRBV15
size: many
J: TRBJ1-3
CDR3: CATSRDFGNTIYF
DNA: TGTGCCACCAGCCGAGACTTTGGAAACACCATATATTTT

D: NA
V: TRBV18
size: many
J: TRBJ2-7
CDR3: CASSPQATGNEQYF
DNA: TGTGCCAGCTCACCCCAGGCCACAGGGAACGAGCAGTACTTC

D: TRBD1
V: TRBV18
size: many
J: TRBJ2-7
CDR3: CASSQGTGQTYEQYF
DNA: TGTGCCAGCTCACAAGGGACAGGACAAACCTACGAGCAGTACTTC

D: NA
V: TRBV28
size: many
J: TRBJ2-5
CDR3: CASSPGTHYQETQYF
DNA: TGTGCCAGCAGCCCCGGGACACATTACCAAGAGACCCAGTACTTC

D: NA
V: TRBV11-1
size: many
J: TRBJ2-3
CDR3: CASSLEGRVGTDTQYF
DNA: TGTGCCAGCAGCTTAGAAGGTCGGGTCGGCACAGATACGCAGTATTTT

D: NA
V: TRBV6-1
size: NA
J: TRBJ1-1
CDR3: CASSPDGKNTEAFF
DNA: TGTGCCAGCAGCCCTGATGGGAAGAACACTGAAGCTTTCTTT

D: TRBD2
V: TRBV29-1
size: few
J: TRBJ2-5
CDR3: CSVAPGGLETQYF
DNA: TGCAGCGTTGCCCCGGGAGGGTTAGAGACCCAGTACTTC

D: TRBD2
V: TRBV5-1
size: many
J: TRBJ2-7
CDR3: CASSPRLSGSMSYEQYF
DNA: TGCGCCAGCAGCCCCCGGTTGAGCGGGAGTATGTCCTACGAGCAGTACTTC

D: TRBD1
V: TRBV6-6
size: many
J: TRBJ2-7
CDR3: CASRTGTGHSYEQYF
DNA: TGTGCCAGCAGAACCGGGACAGGGCACTCCTACGAGCAGTACTTC

D: NA
V: TRBV2
size: many
J: TRBJ2-2
CDR3: CASSGPGRGTGELFF
DNA: TGTGCCAGCAGTGGACCAGGGAGAGGCACCGGGGAGCTGTTTTTT

D: TRBD2
V: TRBV5-1
size: many
J: TRBJ2-3
CDR3: CTSRPFQLAPSTDTQYF
DNA: TGCACCAGCCGACCGTTTCAACTAGCGCCTAGCACAGATACGCAGTATTTT

D: NA
V: TRBV5-1
size: many
J: TRBJ1-1
CDR3: CASSLSGLGTEAFF
DNA: TGCGCCAGCAGCTTATCGGGGTTAGGGACTGAAGCTTTCTTT

D: NA
V: TRBV27
size: many
J: TRBJ2-1
CDR3: CASSLGPSAYNEQFF
DNA: TGTGCCAGCAGTTTAGGACCATCGGCCTACAATGAGCAGTTCTTC

D: NA
V: TRBV29-1
size: many
J: TRBJ2-5
CDR3: CSVDFLGNQETQYF
DNA: TGCAGCGTTGACTTCCTGGGGAACCAAGAGACCCAGTACTTC

D: TRBD2
V: TRBV28
size: few
J: TRBJ2-3
CDR3: CASMGAGMLDTQYF
DNA: TGTGCCAGCATGGGAGCGGGAATGTTAGATACGCAGTATTTT

D: TRBD2
V: TRBV7-3
size: many
J: TRBJ2-1
CDR3: CASSLTGLAGVYSYNEQFF
DNA: TGTGCCAGCAGCTTAACAGGACTAGCGGGAGTATACTCCTACAATGAGCAGTTCTTC

D: TRBD2
V: TRBV10-2
size: many
J: TRBJ2-2
CDR3: CASSRGTSFGELFF
DNA: TGCGCCAGCAGCCGCGGGACTAGCTTCGGGGAGCTGTTTTTT

D: NA
V: TRBV7-9
size: many
J: TRBJ1-2
CDR3: CASSLSRGMSNYGYTF
DNA: TGTGCCAGCAGCTTAAGCCGCGGGATGTCTAACTATGGCTACACCTTC

D: TRBD1
V: TRBV5-1
size: many
J: TRBJ1-3
CDR3: CASSLEGQGLGAGNTIYF
DNA: TGCGCCAGCAGCTTGGAGGGACAGGGCCTCGGGGCTGGAAACACCATATATTTT

D: TRBD2
V: TRBV12-3/TRBV12-4
size: many
J: TRBJ2-3
CDR3: CANALAGTDTQYF
DNA: TGTGCCAACGCCCTAGCGGGAACAGATACGCAGTATTTT